The subject of this entry is one T cell receptor beta chain. Its cognate antigen has yet to be identified. Per-base quality was not reported, and no clone a single base away is much larger than it. TCR CDR3 regions were amplified from genomic DNA by multiplex PCR using the deep immunoSEQ assay. Genomic DNA extracted from each cell subset was distributed evenly over all wells of several immunoSEQ 96-well plates, and each plate served as one replicate. For sorted subsets, 200 to 250 ng of genomic DNA, equivalent to roughly 33,000 T cell genomes, went into each replicate PCR. Purified libraries were measured with a Qubit 3.0 fluorometer, size-checked on a Bioanalyzer 2100, and measured again with the KAPA Library Quantification kit. A separate single-read 150-cycle Illumina NextSeq 550 flow cell was used to sequence each immunoSEQ 96-well plate. The paper's processing steps were these. Because the immunoSEQ output included only junctional sequences and no quality scores, the filtering could not be the same as the filtering used for full-length reads. To assign V/J genes and CDR3, sequences were annotated against IMGT germline references using PyIR, a Python wrapper for IgBLAST v1.9. Reads were removed for weak V/J assignments (E-value above 1e-6), missing CDR3, stop codons, out-of-frame junctions, or ambiguous translated residues. V3J clonotypes were defined as sequences sharing the same inferred V gene, J gene, and CDR3 amino acid sequence. Percentage overlap between repertoires was calculated by dividing the number of shared unique clonotypes by the size of the smaller repertoire. Three approaches were used to assess repertoire richness: RTK rarefaction, the Chao1 estimator, and Recon v2.1 estimates of unobserved clonotypes. Generation probabilities were computed with OLGA for all TCRbeta clonotypes obtained by the gDNA method from several donors. TCRdb obtained this table from immuneACCESS and retained in-frame rearrangements with V and J assigned. These tables miss some clones; where compared with another copy, unresolved V genes account for less than half of the shortfall, and the remainder is unexplained. Clonal size and the V and J genes are those of that table, whereas D and trimming came from the DNA. The sample table holds under 1,900,000 clones, of which approximately 98.5% were seen once. In total, the top ten clones hold around 0.38% of the sample.

The CDR3 goes from the cysteine to the phenylalanine over 16 residues. Solely the CDR3 DNA is kept, with 48 bases framed from the first base. CDR1 and CDR2 are drawn from the germline V gene: MDHEN, SYDVKM. Relative to germline, V is missing 7 bases and J is missing 3 bases, with 13 bases of the junction outside any gene match. This sample is part of a study of shared clonotypes between healthy human individuals (dated by TCRdb to about 2020). Background for the entire study: The cohort comprised a couple of women and a few men aged 18 to 49 years. Different laboratories and diverse techniques were used to prepare libraries and sequence TCR repertoires, to increase sequencing depth and limit assay-specific biases. Leukapheresis yielded between about 0.9 and 9 billion PBMCs per donor. Blood TCR repertoires of about five healthy adults were deeply sequenced to estimate repertoire size and the extent of clonotype sharing between individuals. For each donor, CD4 naive and CD4 memory were each run on three plates, CD8 naive on two plates, and CD8 memory on one plate.

Healthy HIV-negative adults with no recently reported acute infections or vaccinations were included as donors. Only Caucasian adults living in Nashville, Tennessee, USA were represented among the donors. CD4+ T cells were enriched through magnetic negative selection, after which naive cells were positively selected on CD45RA and the remaining negative fraction served as the memory subset. After blood collection by leukapheresis, PBMCs were isolated using Ficoll-Histopaque density gradient centrifugation and then cryopreserved in the vapor phase of liquid nitrogen. Analytical flow cytometry was used to check the purity and quantity of each magnetically sorted T cell population. Genomic DNA was isolated from every sorted fraction and measured by UV absorbance on a Nanodrop 2000c. What the research found in general, with its limitations: Naive subsets generally had larger estimated clonotype richness than memory subsets. Only blood was sampled, and tissue TCR repertoires likely differ from those in blood. Based on pairwise subsampling, the degree of clonotype sharing among donors was expected to be affected by sequencing depth. When several donors were compared, the shared fraction of clonotypes was about 5% for naive CD4, about 4% for naive CD8, 2% to 2.5% for memory CD4, and 0.35% to 0.4% for memory CD8. Clonotypes shared by all four sorted-subset donors showed higher generation probabilities than non-shared clonotypes. The small number of donors limited the genetic and exposure-history diversity represented. Rarefaction of sorted-subset datasets indicated incomplete sequencing despite the large sequencing depth.

The origin of this receptor is a man in his thirties or forties in good health. This chain joins TRBV28 to TRBJ2-7; a stretch of 9 junction bases matches TRBD2. Sequenced: naive CD4+ T cells sorted from blood. This sample's cell subset or site label indicates: CD45RA+ positively selected. The encoded CDR3 is CASTAGGEGRNYEQYF. The DNA sequence is given as TGTGCCAGCACTGCGGGGGGGGAAGGACGTAACTACGAGCAGTACTTC. Here the CDR3 is joined to the reference TRBV28 and TRBJ2-7 genes, and the full variable domain is: DVKVTQSSRYLVKRTGEKVFLECVQDMDHENMFWYRQDPGLGLRLIYFSYDVKMKEKGDIPEGYSVSREKKERFSLILESASTNQTSMYLCASTAGGEGRNYEQYFGPGTRLTVT.